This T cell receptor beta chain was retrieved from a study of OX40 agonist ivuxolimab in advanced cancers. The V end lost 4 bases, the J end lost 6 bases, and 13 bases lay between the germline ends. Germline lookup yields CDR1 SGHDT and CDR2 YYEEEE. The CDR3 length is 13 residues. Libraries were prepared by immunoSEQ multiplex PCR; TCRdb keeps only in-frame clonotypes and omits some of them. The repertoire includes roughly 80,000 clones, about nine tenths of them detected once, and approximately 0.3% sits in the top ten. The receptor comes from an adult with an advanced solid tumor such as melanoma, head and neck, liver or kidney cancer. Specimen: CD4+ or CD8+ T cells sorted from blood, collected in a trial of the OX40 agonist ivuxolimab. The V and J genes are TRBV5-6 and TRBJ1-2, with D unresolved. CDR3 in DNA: TGTGCCAGCAGCCATCAAGAGACGAATGGCTACACCTTC. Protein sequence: CASSHQETNGYTF.